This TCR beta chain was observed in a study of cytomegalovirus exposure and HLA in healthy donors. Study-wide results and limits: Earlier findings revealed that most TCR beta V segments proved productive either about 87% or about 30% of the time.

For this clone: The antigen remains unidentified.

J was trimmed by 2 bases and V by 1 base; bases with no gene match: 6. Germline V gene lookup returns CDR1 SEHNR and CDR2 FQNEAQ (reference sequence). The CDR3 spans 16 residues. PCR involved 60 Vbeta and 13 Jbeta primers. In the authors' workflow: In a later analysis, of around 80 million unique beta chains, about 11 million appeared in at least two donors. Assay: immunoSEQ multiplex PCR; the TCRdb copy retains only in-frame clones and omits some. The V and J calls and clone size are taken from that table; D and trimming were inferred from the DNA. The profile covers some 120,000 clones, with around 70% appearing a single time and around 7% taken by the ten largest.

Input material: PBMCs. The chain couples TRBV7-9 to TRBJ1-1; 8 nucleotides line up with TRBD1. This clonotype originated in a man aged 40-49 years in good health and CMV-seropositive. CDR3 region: CASSLDGQGANTEAFF. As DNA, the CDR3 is TGTGCCAGCAGCTTAGACGGACAGGGCGCCAACACTGAAGCTTTCTTT. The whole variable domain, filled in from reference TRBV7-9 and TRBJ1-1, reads DTGVSQNPRHKITKRGQNVTFRCDPISEHNRLYWYRQTLGQGPEFLTYFQNEAQLEKSRLLSDRFSAERPKGSFSTLEIQRTEQGDSAMYLCASSLDGQGANTEAFFGQGTRLTVV.